These T cell receptor beta chains were read from a single sample in a study of T cell responses to AZD1222 COVID-19 vaccine. Measured with immunoSEQ multiplex PCR; TCRdb has only the in-frame clones, and not every one. The repertoire includes 120,000 or so clones, 75% to 90% of them detected once, and 1.5% to 2% sits in the top ten. Sequencing used peripheral blood, obtained on day 0 of AZD1222 vaccination. All receptors come from an adult in good health. The CDR3 runs from the conserved cysteine through the conserved F or W. The D gene is left open where the match is weak. Size tells how often a clone was seen (once, few, many) or the class of an expanded clone, and some rows leave it out.

TRBJ2-7	TRBV29-1	-	-	TGCAGCGTTGAATTAGGGACGGAGGTTTCCTACGAGCAGTACTTC	CSVELGTEVSYEQYF
TRBJ1-2	TRBV7-2	few	TRBD1	TGTGCCAGCCATGAGGGAGGACAGGGGCCCATTGGCTACACCTTC	CASHEGGQGPIGYTF
TRBJ2-2	TRBV18	-	-	TGTGCCAGCTCACCACCGGGACACACCACCGGGGAGCTGTTTTTT	CASSPPGHTTGELFF
TRBJ1-3	TRBV6-6	once	-	TGTGCCAGCAGCCTAGTCGCAGGGTCAGGAAACACCATATATTTT	CASSLVAGSGNTIYF
TRBJ2-1	TRBV19	-	-	TGTGCCAGTAGTACCCCACCCAGGGTTGAGCAGTTCTTC	CASSTPPRVEQFF
TRBJ2-5	TRBV18	-	-	TGTGCCAGCTCACCATCCATGGAGACCCAGTACTTC	CASSPSMETQYF
TRBJ2-7	TRBV5-4	-	-	TGTGCCAGCAGCCAAAGGGAAAGAGGGGCCTACGAGCAGTACTTC	CASSQRERGAYEQYF
TRBJ1-3	TRBV27	-	-	TGTGCCAGCAGTACCTTGACCCCGGGGTGGGGAAACACCATATATTTT	CASSTLTPGWGNTIYF
TRBJ2-7	TRBV3-1/TRBV3-2	-	-	TGTGCCAGCAGCCGAGGGGAGCGCCACAGCTTC	CASSRGERHSF
TRBJ2-3	TRBV3-1/TRBV3-2	once	TRBD2	TGTGCCAGCAGCCAAGGTGCTAGCGGGAGAACAGATACGCAGTATTTT	CASSQGASGRTDTQYF
TRBJ1-4	TRBV19	-	-	TGTGCCAGTAGTATAGGACAGTACAATGAAAAACTGTTTTTT	CASSIGQYNEKLFF
TRBJ1-2	TRBV4-2	-	-	TGTGCCAGCACCCAGGGGTCTGGGTCTCTCTATGGCTACACCTTC	CASTQGSGSLYGYTF
TRBJ2-3	TRBV7-2	-	TRBD2	TGTGCCAGCAGCTTAGAGTCCCTAGCGGGGGGGAGGGATACGCAGTATTTT	CASSLESLAGGRDTQYF
TRBJ1-1	TRBV6-5	-	-	TGTGCCAGCAGTTACGGAATGAACACTGAAGCTTTCTTT	CASSYGMNTEAFF
TRBJ2-5	TRBV2	-	-	TGTGCCAGCAGAACATCCGGCTTCAATGGTTTGGAGACCCAGTACTTC	CASRTSGFNGLETQYF
TRBJ2-7	TRBV29-1	-	-	TGCAGCGTTGAGGACAGCCTTTCCTACGAGCAGTACTTC	CSVEDSLSYEQYF
TRBJ2-5	TRBV11-2	-	TRBD1	TGTGCCAGCAGCTTAGTAGGGCAGGGGGTACCAGAGACCCAGTACTTC	CASSLVGQGVPETQYF
TRBJ2-1	TRBV5-1	-	TRBD1	TGCGCCAGCAGGTCAGGGGGATCCGGAGAGCAGTTCTTC	CASRSGGSGEQFF
TRBJ1-2	TRBV6-2/TRBV6-3	-	TRBD1	TGTGCCAGCAGTTACGGGACAGCTATTTGGGGCTACACCTTC	CASSYGTAIWGYTF
TRBJ1-3	TRBV7-6	-	-	TGTGCCAGCACCTCGGGGGGGGCTGGAGGAAACACCATATATTTT	CASTSGGAGGNTIYF
TRBJ2-7	TRBV18	-	-	TGTGCCAGCTCACCCAGGGGTTACGAGCAGTACTTC	CASSPRGYEQYF
TRBJ1-4	TRBV7-9	-	-	TGTGCCCTAACCAACCGGCAGACAACTAATGAAAAACTGTTTTTT	CALTNRQTTNEKLFF
TRBJ1-6	TRBV2	few	-	TGTGCCAGCAGTGAAAGACAGGAGGTGCATAATTCACCCCTCCACTTT	CASSERQEVHNSPLHF
TRBJ2-1	TRBV3-1/TRBV3-2	-	TRBD2	TGTGCCAGCAGCCAAGATCGAGCGGGGTTGCGCGAGCAGTTCTTC	CASSQDRAGLREQFF
TRBJ1-2	TRBV7-9	-	-	TGTGCCAGCAGCTTAGTGGTCGTTAACTATGGCTACACCTTC	CASSLVVVNYGYTF
TRBJ1-2	TRBV11-2	-	-	TGTGCCAGCAGCCAATATAGGGCCGCCGGGCCGGGAAGCTATGGCTACACCTTC	CASSQYRAAGPGSYGYTF
TRBJ1-1	TRBV7-2	few	TRBD1	TGTGCCAGCAGCCTGGCGGGACAGGGGGCCACTGAAGCTTTCTTT	CASSLAGQGATEAFF
TRBJ1-5	TRBV12-3/TRBV12-4	-	-	TGTGCCAGCAGTTTGGGTTTTGATCAGCCCCAGCATTTT	CASSLGFDQPQHF
TRBJ1-5	TRBV6-1	-	-	TGTGCCAGCAGAGAACGGGGGACCTCGAGGACTAATCAGCCCCAGCATTTT	CASRERGTSRTNQPQHF
TRBJ2-1	TRBV12-5	-	TRBD1	TGTGCTAGTGGTTTTCTGATGAGGGGACAGGGATTCTATGAGCAGTTCTTC	CASGFLMRGQGFYEQFF
TRBJ2-3	TRBV9	-	-	TGTGCCAGCAGTCTCGCCAGGGGCGCAGATACGCAGTATTTT	CASSLARGADTQYF
TRBJ2-5	TRBV6-5	-	TRBD2	TGTGCCAGCAGTCGGACTAGCCAAGAGACCCAGTACTTC	CASSRTSQETQYF
TRBJ1-5	TRBV5-6	few	-	TGTGCCAGCAGCTTGGCCGGGGGCTACAATCAGCCCCAGCATTTT	CASSLAGGYNQPQHF
TRBJ2-7	TRBV11-1	-	-	TGTGCCAGCAGCTTAAATCGGGACGAGCAGTACTTC	CASSLNRDEQYF
TRBJ1-2	TRBV18	-	-	TGTGCCAGCTCTCCCTTTGGCTCCTTCAGGGAGGGATCTAACTATGGCTACACCTTC	CASSPFGSFREGSNYGYTF
TRBJ1-6	TRBV5-1	-	TRBD1	TGCGCCAGCAGTTTTGACAGGGGGTCTAATTCACCCCTCCACTTT	CASSFDRGSNSPLHF
TRBJ2-7	TRBV10-3	-	-	TGTGCCATTGGGACGTCCTACGAGCAGTACTTC	CAIGTSYEQYF
TRBJ1-5	TRBV10-3	-	-	TGTGCCATCAGTGCTGTTAATCAGCCCCAGCATTTT	CAISAVNQPQHF
TRBJ2-3	TRBV4-2	-	TRBD2	TGTGCCAGCAGCCAAGCCCTAGCGGGAGCCGGAGATACGCAGTATTTT	CASSQALAGAGDTQYF
TRBJ2-3	TRBV7-3	-	-	TGTGCCAGCAGCTTAAATTATGGGGATACGCAGTATTTT	CASSLNYGDTQYF
TRBJ1-5	TRBV3-1/TRBV3-2	-	TRBD1	TGTGCCAGCAGTCAGGGACAGGGATGGGTCAGCAATCAGCCCCAGCATTTT	CASSQGQGWVSNQPQHF
TRBJ2-1	TRBV10-3	once	-	TGTGCCATCAGTGGGGATTTTCCTAGCCGCAATGAGCAGTTCTTC	CAISGDFPSRNEQFF
TRBJ1-2	TRBV6-6	-	TRBD1	TGTGCCAGCATTCGCAGGGGGCGCGGGTTCGGCTACACCTTC	CASIRRGRGFGYTF
TRBJ1-5	TRBV3-1/TRBV3-2	few	-	TGTGCCAGCAGCCAAGATAAAAGGCAGCCCCAGCATTTT	CASSQDKRQPQHF
TRBJ2-5	TRBV29-1	-	-	TGCAGCGGGGCGGGACTCCTAGGAGATGGGACCCAGTACTTC	CSGAGLLGDGTQYF
TRBJ2-1	TRBV30	-	-	TGTGCCTGGAGGAACTGGGTCACAGGGCAGTTCTTC	CAWRNWVTGQFF
TRBJ1-5	TRBV27	few	-	TGTGCCAGCAGTTTAATAGAGAGTCAGCCCCAGCATTTT	CASSLIESQPQHF
TRBJ2-5	TRBV5-6	-	TRBD2	TGTGCCAGCAGCCTACTTCCTAGCGGGGCTCAAGAGACCCAGTACTTC	CASSLLPSGAQETQYF
TRBJ1-2	TRBV5-1	-	-	TGCGCCAGCAGCTTAGATAACTATGGCTACACCTTC	CASSLDNYGYTF
TRBJ1-1	TRBV11-2	-	-	TGTGCCAGCAGCTCCTTGGGGCAGGGCCGGGCGAACACTGAAGCTTTCTTT	CASSSLGQGRANTEAFF
TRBJ1-1	TRBV5-8	-	TRBD1	TGTGCCGGAGGAGGACAGGGGAGGACTGAAGCTTTCTTT	CAGGGQGRTEAFF